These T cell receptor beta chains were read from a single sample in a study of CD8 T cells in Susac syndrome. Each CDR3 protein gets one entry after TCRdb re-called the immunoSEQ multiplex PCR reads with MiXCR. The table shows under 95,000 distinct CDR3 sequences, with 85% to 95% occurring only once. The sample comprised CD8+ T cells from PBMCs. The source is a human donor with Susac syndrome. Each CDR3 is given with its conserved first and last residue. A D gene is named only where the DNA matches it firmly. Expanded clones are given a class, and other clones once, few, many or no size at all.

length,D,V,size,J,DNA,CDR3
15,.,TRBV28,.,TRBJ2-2,TGTGCCAGCAGTTTATTCCCGGGTACGGCCGGGGAGCTGTTTTTT,CASSLFPGTAGELFF
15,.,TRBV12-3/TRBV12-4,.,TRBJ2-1,TGTGCCAGCAAGAAATCAGGGCAGGGTGGAAATGAGCAGTTCTTC,CASKKSGQGGNEQFF
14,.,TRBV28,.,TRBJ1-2,TGTGCCAGCAGTTTGGAGACAGAAAACTATGGCTACACCTTC,CASSLETENYGYTF
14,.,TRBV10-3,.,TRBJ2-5,TGTGCCATCAGTGAAATGAGGGGAGACGAGACCCAGTACTTC,CAISEMRGDETQYF
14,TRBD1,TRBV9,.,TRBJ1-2,TGTGCCAGCAGCGTAGACGGACAGGGGTATGGCTACACCTTC,CASSVDGQGYGYTF
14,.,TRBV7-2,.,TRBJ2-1,TGTGCCAGCAGCTTTGGAGGGCCGGGCAATGAGCAGTTCTTC,CASSFGGPGNEQFF
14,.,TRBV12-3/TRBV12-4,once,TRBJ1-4,TGTGCCAGCAGTTTGGGCAGGGTGGGCGAAAAACTGTTTTTT,CASSLGRVGEKLFF
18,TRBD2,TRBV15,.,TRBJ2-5,TGTGCCACCAGCACCACAAGGGGGACTAGCGGGAGTATGGAGACCCAGTACTTC,CATSTTRGTSGSMETQYF
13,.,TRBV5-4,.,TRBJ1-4,TGTGCCAGCAGCTTCGGCTTGTTTGAAAAACTGTTTTTT,CASSFGLFEKLFF
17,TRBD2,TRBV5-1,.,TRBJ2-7,TGCGCCAGCAGCGAAGGACTAGCGGGAGACTTCATCTACGAGCAGTACTTC,CASSEGLAGDFIYEQYF
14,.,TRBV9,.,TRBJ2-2,TGTGCCAGCAGCGTAGACCTCGGCGGCGGGGAGCTGTTTTTT,CASSVDLGGGELFF
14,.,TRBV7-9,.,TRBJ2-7,TGTGCCAGCAGCTTAGGAGGCGAACGCTACGAGCAGTACTTC,CASSLGGERYEQYF
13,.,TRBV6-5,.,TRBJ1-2,TGTGCCAGCAGCATAGGGGGGCCTAAAGACTACACCTTC,CASSIGGPKDYTF
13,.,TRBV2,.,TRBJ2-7,TGTGCCAGCAGGGCAGGGGAAACCTACGAGCAGTACTTC,CASRAGETYEQYF
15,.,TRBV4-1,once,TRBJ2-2,TGCGCCAGCAGCCAAGAGGGCAGGGAGACCGGGGAGCTGTTTTTT,CASSQEGRETGELFF
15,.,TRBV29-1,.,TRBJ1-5,TGCAGCGTTGAATGGCCAGCCAGTTGTAATCAGCCCCAGCATTTT,CSVEWPASCNQPQHF
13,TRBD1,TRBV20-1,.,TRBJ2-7,TGCAGTGCCCCATCGGGACAGTCCTACGAGCAGTACTTC,CSAPSGQSYEQYF
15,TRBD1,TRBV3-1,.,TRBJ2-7,TGTGCCAGCAGCCAATCCGGACAGGGGACGGTCGAGCAGTACTTC,CASSQSGQGTVEQYF
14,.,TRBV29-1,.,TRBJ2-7,TGCAGCGTTGCTAAACAGGGAAGGGGCTACGAGCAGTACTTC,CSVAKQGRGYEQYF
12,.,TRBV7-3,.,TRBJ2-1,TGTGCCAGCAGCTTAAGGGGGGATGAGCAGTTCTTC,CASSLRGDEQFF
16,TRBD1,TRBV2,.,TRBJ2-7,TGTGCCAGCATTGCCACAGGGGGCGAAACCTCCTACGAGCAGTACTTC,CASIATGGETSYEQYF
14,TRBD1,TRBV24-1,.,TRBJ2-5,TGTGCCACCAGCGAGGGGACAGGGAAGGAGACCCAGTACTTC,CATSEGTGKETQYF
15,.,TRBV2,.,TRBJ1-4,TGTGCCAGCAGTGAGGCGGAGCAACTTAATGAAAAACTGTTTTTT,CASSEAEQLNEKLFF
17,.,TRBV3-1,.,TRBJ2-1,TGTGCCAGCAGCAAAAGGGGATGGGGAGTCCTGAACAATGAGCAGTTCTTC,CASSKRGWGVLNNEQFF
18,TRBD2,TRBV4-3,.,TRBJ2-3,TGCGCCAGCAGCCAAGAGTGGTCTAGCGGGTCTAGCACAGATACGCAGTATTTT,CASSQEWSSGSSTDTQYF
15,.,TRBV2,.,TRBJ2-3,TGTGCCAGCAGTGAAGCGCAGGGGCTCACAGATACGCAGTATTTT,CASSEAQGLTDTQYF
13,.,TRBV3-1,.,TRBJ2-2,TGTGCCAGCAGCCAAGGGTGGACCGGGGAGCTGTTTTTT,CASSQGWTGELFF
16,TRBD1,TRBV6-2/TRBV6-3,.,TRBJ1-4,TGTGCCAGCAGTTACGGAACACAGGGGGCGCAAGAAAAACTGTTTTTT,CASSYGTQGAQEKLFF
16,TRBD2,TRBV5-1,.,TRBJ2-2,TGCGCCAGCAGCGATTTTGGGACTAGCGGGACCGGGGAGCTGTTTTTT,CASSDFGTSGTGELFF
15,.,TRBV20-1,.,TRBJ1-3,TGCAGTGCTAGAGATCTGAGGGACGCTGGAAACACCATATATTTT,CSARDLRDAGNTIYF
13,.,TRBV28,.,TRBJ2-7,TGTGCCAGCAGTTGGCAGGGGTATGACGAGCAGTACTTC,CASSWQGYDEQYF
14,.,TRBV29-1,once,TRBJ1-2,TGCAGCGTTGAATTCGAGGGAGCTAACTATGGCTACACCTTC,CSVEFEGANYGYTF
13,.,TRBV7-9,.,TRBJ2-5,TGTGCCAGCAGCTCTACTACGCTAGAGACCCAGTACTTC,CASSSTTLETQYF
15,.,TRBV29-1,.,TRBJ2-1,TGCAGCGTTGTTGGCGGGTGGGGCTCCTACAATGAGCAGTTCTTC,CSVVGGWGSYNEQFF
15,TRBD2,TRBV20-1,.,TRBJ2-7,TGCAGTGCTTACACTAGCGGAACGAAGTCCTACGAGCAGTACTTC,CSAYTSGTKSYEQYF
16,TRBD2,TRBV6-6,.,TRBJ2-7,TGTGCCAGCAGTTACTCGGCTAGCGGGAATTTCGCGGAGCAGTACTTC,CASSYSASGNFAEQYF
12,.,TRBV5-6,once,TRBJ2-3,TGTGCCAGCAGCTCCCAGGGGAATACGCAGTATTTT,CASSSQGNTQYF
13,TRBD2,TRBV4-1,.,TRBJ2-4,TGCGCCAGCAGCCCCGGGGGGGTAGGCATTCAGTACTTC,CASSPGGVGIQYF
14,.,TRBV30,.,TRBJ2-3,TGTGCCTGGAGTGGACCAACTAGCACAGATACGCAGTATTTT,CAWSGPTSTDTQYF
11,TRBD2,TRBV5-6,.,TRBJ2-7,TGTGCCCTAGCGGGAGGATACGAGCAGTACTTC,CALAGGYEQYF
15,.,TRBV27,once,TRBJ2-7,TGTGCCAGCAGTTTATGGGCTAGCGCCATGGGGGAGCAGTACTTC,CASSLWASAMGEQYF
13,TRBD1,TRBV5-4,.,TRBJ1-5,TGTGCCAGCAGCTTAGGACAGGGGCAGCCCCAGCATTTT,CASSLGQGQPQHF
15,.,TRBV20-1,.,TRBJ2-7,TGCAGTGCTAGAGATACAGCGGCTGCCTCCTACGAGCAGTACTTC,CSARDTAAASYEQYF
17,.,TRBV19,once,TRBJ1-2,TGTGCCAGTAGTACCGGGACGCCCCAAGCAGCTAACTATGGCTACACCTTC,CASSTGTPQAANYGYTF
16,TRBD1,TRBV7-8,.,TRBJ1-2,TGTGCCAGCAGCCCGGACCCCGGACAGGGAGGTCGCGGCTACACCTTC,CASSPDPGQGGRGYTF
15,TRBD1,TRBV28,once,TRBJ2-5,TGTGCCAGCAGTCGGGGACAGGGGAAGGGGGAGACCCAGTACTTC,CASSRGQGKGETQYF
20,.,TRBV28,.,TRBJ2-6,TGTGCCAGCAGTTCCATTAATATGGGACATTCGGATCCTGGGGCCAACGTCCTGACTTTC,CASSSINMGHSDPGANVLTF
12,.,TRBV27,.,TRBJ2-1,TGTGCCAGCAGTCTCAACAGGGATGAGCAGTTCTTC,CASSLNRDEQFF
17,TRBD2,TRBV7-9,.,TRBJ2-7,TGTGCCAGCAGCACGGGACTAGCGGGAGACGGTCTCTACGAGCAGTACTTC,CASSTGLAGDGLYEQYF
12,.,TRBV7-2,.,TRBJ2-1,TGTGCCAGCAGTGACAGGTACAATGAGCAGTTCTTC,CASSDRYNEQFF
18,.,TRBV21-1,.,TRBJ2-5,TGTGCCAGCAGCAAGGGTGGACTTGAACCGGGTAGACGAGAGACCCAGTACTTC,CASSKGGLEPGRRETQYF
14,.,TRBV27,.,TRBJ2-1,TGTGCCAGCACCAAAACTACCCCTTACAATGAGCAGTTCTTC,CASTKTTPYNEQFF
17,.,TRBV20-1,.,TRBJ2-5,TGCAGTGCTAGAGATCGTGGTAGTGTGTCCCCTCAAGAGACCCAGTACTTC,CSARDRGSVSPQETQYF
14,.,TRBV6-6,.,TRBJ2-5,TGTGCCAGCAGTTACACGTCGGGAGTGGAGACCCAGTACTTC,CASSYTSGVETQYF
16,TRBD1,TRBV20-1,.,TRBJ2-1,TGCAGTGCTAGAGCCTGGGACAGGGGAGAAATGAATGAGCAGTTCTTC,CSARAWDRGEMNEQFF
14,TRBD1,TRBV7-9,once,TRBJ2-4,TGTGCCAGCAGTGACACTGACAGGGAAGACATTCAGTACTTC,CASSDTDREDIQYF
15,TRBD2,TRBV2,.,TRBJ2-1,TGTGCCAGCAGTGAAGGACTAGCGGTATACAATGAGCAGTTCTTC,CASSEGLAVYNEQFF
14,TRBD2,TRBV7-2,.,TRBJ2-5,TGTGCCAGCAGCTTAGGACTAGCACAAGAGACCCAGTACTTC,CASSLGLAQETQYF